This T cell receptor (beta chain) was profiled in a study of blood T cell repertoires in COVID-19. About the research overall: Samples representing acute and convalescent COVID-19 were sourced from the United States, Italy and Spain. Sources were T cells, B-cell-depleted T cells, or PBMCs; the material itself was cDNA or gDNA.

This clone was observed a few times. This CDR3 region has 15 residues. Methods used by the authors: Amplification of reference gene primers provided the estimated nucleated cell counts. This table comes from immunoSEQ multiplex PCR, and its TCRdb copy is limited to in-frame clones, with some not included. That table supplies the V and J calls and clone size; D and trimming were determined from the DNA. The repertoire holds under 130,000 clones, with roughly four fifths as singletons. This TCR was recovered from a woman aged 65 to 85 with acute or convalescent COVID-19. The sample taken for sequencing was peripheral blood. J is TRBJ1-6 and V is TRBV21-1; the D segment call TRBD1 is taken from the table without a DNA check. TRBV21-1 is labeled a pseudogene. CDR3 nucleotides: TGTGCCAGACTTCACCTACAGGGAAAAGGATCACCCCTCCACTTT. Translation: CARLHLQGKGSPLHF.